A single sample gave rise to the 24 T cell receptor beta chains below, sequenced in a study of blood T cell repertoires in COVID-19. TCRdb keeps only in-frame clones here, not all; method: immunoSEQ multiplex PCR. Among 140,000 or so clones listed, approximately 90% were seen once. Sequenced material: peripheral blood. The receptors here all came from a woman older than 75 with acute or convalescent COVID-19.

This sequence joins TRBV2 and TRBJ1-2; 12 bases align to TRBD1. J lost 1 base, V lost 6 bases, and 6 bases had no gene match. Germline-derived CDR1 and CDR2 are SNHLY and FYNNEI. The CDR3 is made up of 16 amino acids. The CDR3 sequence: CASRGQGAWDNYGYTF. The CDR3 bases are TGTGCCAGCAGGGGACAGGGGGCTTGGGATAACTATGGCTACACCTTC.

The chain employs TRBV18 and TRBJ1-5; 9 nucleotides agree with TRBD1. V shed 3 bases and J 8 bases; nucleotides not matched to a gene: 8. The CDR3 is 15 residues long. Germline CDR1 reads KGHSH; CDR2 reads LQKENI. CDR3 sequence reads: CASSPGQGTLEPQHF. CDR3 DNA sequence: TGTGCCAGCTCACCGGGACAGGGAACCTTGGAGCCCCAGCATTTT.

Turning to this clone: Mismatch with germline at one junction end may stem from a read error. V and J are TRBV7-2 and TRBJ1-6, with D maybe TRBD1 (6 bases). CDR3 length equals 15 residues. Germline V gene lookup returns CDR1 SGHTA and CDR2 FQGNSA. CDR3 region: CASGFRGRGNSPLHF. The DNA of the CDR3 is TGTGCCAGCGGCTTCAGGGGCAGGGGTAATTCACCCCTCCACTTT.

The gene calls are TRBV7-9 and TRBJ1-4, with D unresolved. Germline V CDR1 and CDR2: SEHNR, FQNEAQ (reference sequence). CDR3 length: 14 residues. Trimming shortened V by 2 bases and J by 8 bases, and 12 bases separated the two germline ends. The CDR3 region has the DNA TGTGCCAGCAGCTTACGTACAGAGACAGAAAAACTGTTTTTT. Protein sequence: CASSLRTETEKLFF.

This clone came up once. The chain carries TRBV5-4 and TRBJ1-2; unclear D gene. Germline CDR1 SGHNT, CDR2 YYREEE (reference sequence). V gave up 3 bases and J gave up 4 bases, with 10 bases separating them. CDR3 length equals 13 residues. The CDR3 loop is CASSSLLGYGYTF. The CDR3 DNA reads as TGTGCCAGCAGCTCCCTTCTCGGCTATGGCTACACCTTC.

The V and J genes are TRBV15 and TRBJ1-6; possible D gene TRBD1, 5 bases. CDR3 length: 16 residues. Deletions cut 1 base from V and 4 bases from J, with 11 bases between. Germline CDR1 and CDR2: LNHNV and YYDKDF (reference sequence). The CDR3 protein is CATSRGPGGYNSPLHF. The CDR3 nucleotides read TGTGCCACCAGCAGAGGACCTGGGGGGTATAATTCACCCCTCCACTTT.

This chain joins TRBV9 and TRBJ1-5; no definite D call. The CDR3 runs to 13 residues. The V and J ends lost 4 bases and 0 bases respectively, with 5 bases between them. The V gene's germline CDR1 is SGDLS and CDR2 YYNGEE. The CDR3 nucleotides are TGTGCCAGCAGCCTACGTAGCAATCAGCCCCAGCATTTT. It is translated as CASSLRSNQPQHF.

This clone was recorded only once. The chain links TRBV6-5 to TRBJ1-1, with D possibly matching TRBD1 (6 bases). CDR1 and CDR2 (germline): MNHEY, SVGAGI. The V and J ends lost 4 bases and 8 bases respectively, with 11 bases between them. The CDR3 covers 12 residues. CDR3 coding DNA: TGTGCCAGCAGTTTATTCGGACAGGAAGCTTTCTTT. Amino acids: CASSLFGQEAFF.

This chain connects TRBV29-1 to TRBJ2-1; possibly TRBD2 for D (5 bases). Germline V CDR1 and CDR2: SQVTM, ANQGSEA. V lost 6 bases and J lost 4, with 10 bases in between. The CDR3 is 12 residues long. CDR3 in DNA: TGCAGCGTCCCATCGGGGTACAATGAGCAGTTCTTC. Its translation is CSVPSGYNEQFF.

The chain combines TRBV6-1 with TRBJ1-2, with D unresolved. V dropped 2 bases and J dropped 4 bases, with 14 bases sitting between them. Germline values: CDR1 MNHNS, CDR2 SASEGT. This CDR3 contains 15 residues. CDR3 protein: CASSESVGSLYGYTF. The CDR3 DNA reads as TGTGCCAGCAGTGAATCTGTCGGGAGCCTCTATGGCTACACCTTC.

V usage is TRBV15 and J usage is TRBJ2-3, with D possibly being TRBD2 (6 bases). Trimming cost V 7 bases and J 1 base, with 15 bases left between them. This CDR3 comprises 15 residues. From germline, CDR1 is LNHNV and CDR2 YYDKDF (reference sequence). The CDR3 loop is CATTKEGLRTDTQYF. CDR3 bases: TGTGCCACCACCAAGGAGGGACTTCGCACAGATACGCAGTATTTT.

This clone was seen a single time. The V gene is TRBV7-9, the J gene TRBJ1-2, with TRBD1 as a possible D gene (5 bases). Looked up from germline, CDR1 is SEHNR and CDR2 is FQNEAQ (reference sequence). With 1 base removed from V and 8 bases from J, the gap between germline ends came to 5 bases. CDR3 size: 11 residues. The chain's CDR3 is CASSLGGGYTF. The DNA of the CDR3 is TGTGCCAGCAGCTTAGGGGGCGGCTACACCTTC.

CDR3 bases: TGTGCCAGCAGGGAGAGGGACAGGGCAAATGAAAAACTGTTTTTT. Translated, it gives CASRERDRANEKLFF. J is TRBJ1-4 and V is TRBV2, with 9 bases aligning to TRBD1. The CDR3 has 15 residues. Germline loops: CDR1 SNHLY, CDR2 FYNNEI. V trimming: 6 bases; J trimming: 5 bases; junction bases outside the gene matches: 7.

The V and J genes are TRBV4-1 and TRBJ2-3; D remains ambiguous. The CDR3 loop spans 15 amino acids. Germline-derived CDR1 and CDR2 are MGHRA and YSYEKL. The V and J ends lost 0 bases and 3 bases respectively, with 10 bases between them. The chain's CDR3 is CASSQEQAPTDTQYF. Written as DNA, the CDR3 is TGCGCCAGCAGCCAAGAGCAGGCACCGACAGATACGCAGTATTTT.

Only one count was recorded for this clone. J is TRBJ1-5 and V is TRBV7-9; 7 nucleotides align to TRBD1. V trimming: 6 bases; J trimming: 5 bases; junction bases outside the gene matches: 4. The CDR3 loop spans 13 amino acids. Per the germline V gene, CDR1 is SEHNR and CDR2 is FQNEAQ (reference sequence). The CDR3 reads CASSPGQDQPQHF. The DNA for the CDR3 is TGTGCCAGCAGTCCAGGACAGGATCAGCCCCAGCATTTT.

This rearrangement joins TRBV10-3 to TRBJ1-2; D uncertain. This CDR3 has 14 residues. Germline loops: CDR1 ENHRY, CDR2 SYGVKD. V lost 8 bases to trimming and J lost 4 bases, with 17 bases between them. The chain's CDR3 is CAIGGHSLPYGYTF. The CDR3 coding sequence is TGTGCCATCGGCGGCCACTCCCTGCCCTATGGCTACACCTTC.

The J gene is TRBJ1-1, the V gene TRBV6-5; the D gene is possibly TRBD1 (6 bases). The CDR3 extends over 13 amino acids. V was pared by 7 bases and J by 3 bases, with 12 bases between. Germline CDR1 and CDR2: MNHEY and SVGAGI. In DNA, the CDR3 is TGTGCCAGCAAGATAGGGGGGGACACTGAAGCTTTCTTT. Translating it yields CASKIGGDTEAFF.

This chain uses TRBV29-1 with TRBJ2-7, with 9 positions matching TRBD1. The CDR3 is 14 residues long. V lost 7 bases, J lost 5 bases, and 12 bases stayed unmatched. The germline V gene has CDR1 SQVTM and CDR2 ANQGSEA. CDR3 loop: CSALLGQGLHEQYF. CDR3 DNA: TGCAGCGCCCTATTGGGACAGGGTTTACACGAGCAGTACTTC.

This clone was seen just once. The chain has TRBV15 and TRBJ2-1, with TRBD2 matching 7 bases. The junction had 6 bases not matched to a gene; V was cut back by 0 bases and J by 1 base. Germline V gene lookup returns CDR1 LNHNV and CDR2 YYDKDF (reference sequence). This CDR3 spans 17 amino acids. CDR3 bases: TGTGCCACCAGCAGAGATGAGGGGACTACTTCCTACAATGAGCAGTTCTTC. Protein: CATSRDEGTTSYNEQFF.

The chain carries TRBV5-4 and TRBJ2-5; 7 bases map to TRBD2. The V gene's germline CDR1 is SGHNT and CDR2 YYREEE (reference sequence). Trimming removed 5 bases from V and 5 bases from J; junction bases left unmatched: 9. CDR3 length equals 14 residues. The CDR3 spells CASRRTREWETQYF. The CDR3 bases are TGTGCCAGCAGGCGGACTAGGGAATGGGAGACCCAGTACTTC.

This clone was seen a single time. CDR3 coding DNA: TGTGCCAGCAGTTCGTATAATAGCAATCAGCCCCAGCATTTT. It yields the protein CASSSYNSNQPQHF. The chain combines TRBV6-2 or TRBV6-3 with TRBJ1-5; D is unclear. CDR3 size: 14 residues. V was pared by 4 bases and J by 0 bases, with 7 bases between. CDR1 is MNHEY and CDR2 is SVGEGT in the germline V gene.

The chain is built from TRBV6-1 and TRBJ1-5, with D uncertain. From germline, CDR1 is MNHNS and CDR2 SASEGT. The CDR3 covers 14 residues. With 2 bases removed from V and 3 bases from J, the gap between germline ends came to 8 bases. The CDR3 sequence is CASSESWANQPQHF. Written as DNA, the CDR3 is TGTGCCAGCAGTGAAAGTTGGGCCAATCAGCCCCAGCATTTT.

The chain couples TRBV18 to TRBJ1-1, with D tentatively TRBD1 (5 bases). The CDR3 covers 15 residues. CDR1 KGHSH and CDR2 LQKENI come from the germline V gene. The ends were cut back, 3 bases at V and 3 bases at J, with 14 bases in the middle. CDR3 DNA sequence: TGTGCCAGCTCACCTATTGAGGGGACTTACACTGAAGCTTTCTTT. Amino acid sequence: CASSPIEGTYTEAFF.

The chain recombines TRBV5-4 with TRBJ1-1, with D unclear. There are 14 residues in the CDR3. Trimming removed 6 bases at V and 3 bases at J, with 15 bases between. Per the germline V gene, CDR1 is SGHNT and CDR2 is YYREEE (reference sequence). CDR3 in amino acids: CASKGGSGDTEAFF. CDR3 DNA: TGTGCCAGCAAGGGAGGGAGTGGCGACACTGAAGCTTTCTTT. The full variable domain, with the rest looked up from reference TRBV5-4 and TRBJ1-1, is ETGVTQSPTHLIKTRGQQVTLRCSSQSGHNTVSWYQQALGQGPQFIFQYYREEENGRGNFPPRFSGLQFPNYSSELNVNALELDDSALYLCASKGGSGDTEAFFGQGTRLTVV.